Listed below are T cell receptor beta chains from one sample, sequenced in a study of response to subunit inactivated influenza vaccine. TCRdb re-derived calls from the RT-PCR reads in MiXCR, one entry per CDR3 protein. The table records approximately 480,000 distinct CDR3 sequences, over 9.5% of them present only once. The starting material was PBMCs from blood, obtained 40 to 50 days after vaccination. The receptor set was obtained from a man between 50 and 59 years old who received an inactivated influenza vaccine. CDR3s include the opening cysteine and the closing phenylalanine or tryptophan. Fields, in order: J gene, D gene, clone size, V gene, CDR3 protein, CDR3 DNA. The D gene is left open where the match is weak. For some rows the clone size is stated as once, few or many, or as a class when expanded; others skip it.

>TRBJ1-1|NA|NA|TRBV5-1
CASSNGNTEAFF
TGCGCCAGCAGTAACGGGAACACTGAAGCTTTCTTT
>TRBJ1-5|NA|few|TRBV6-2/TRBV6-3
CASSPRDFYQYQPQHF
TGTGCCAGCAGTCCCCGGGACTTCTACCAATATCAGCCCCAGCATTTT
>TRBJ2-7|TRBD1|once|TRBV7-9
CASSLGQGASREQYF
TGTGCCAGCAGCCTCGGACAGGGGGCTTCCCGCGAGCAGTACTTC
>TRBJ2-1|TRBD2|NA|TRBV3-1
CASSHLAGGPFNEQFF
TGTGCCAGCAGCCATTTAGCGGGAGGGCCTTTCAATGAGCAGTTCTTC
>TRBJ1-2|NA|NA|TRBV20-1
CSASGTQANYGYTF
TGCAGTGCTTCCGGGACACAGGCTAACTATGGCTACACCTTC
>TRBJ2-1|TRBD1|NA|TRBV14
CASSQDRSYNEQFF
TGTGCCAGCAGCCAGGACAGGTCCTACAATGAGCAGTTCTTC
>TRBJ2-1|TRBD2|few|TRBV6-2/TRBV6-3
CASSSRGAGGPGEQFF
TGTGCCAGCAGTTCCCGAGGAGCGGGAGGGCCGGGTGAGCAGTTCTTC
>TRBJ2-1|NA|few|TRBV6-1
CASSENLGQFF
TGTGCCAGCAGTGAGAATCTCGGGCAGTTCTTC
>TRBJ2-7|TRBD2|NA|TRBV18
CASSPLRVAGDEQYF
TGTGCCAGCTCACCCTTGAGAGTAGCGGGAGATGAGCAGTACTTC
>TRBJ2-5|NA|many|TRBV29-1
CSVAGTDQETQYF
TGCAGCGTTGCGGGGACGGACCAAGAGACCCAGTACTTC
>TRBJ2-2|TRBD1|few|TRBV5-1
CASSLVTGDTGELFF
TGCGCCAGCAGCTTGGTGACAGGGGACACCGGGGAGCTGTTTTTT